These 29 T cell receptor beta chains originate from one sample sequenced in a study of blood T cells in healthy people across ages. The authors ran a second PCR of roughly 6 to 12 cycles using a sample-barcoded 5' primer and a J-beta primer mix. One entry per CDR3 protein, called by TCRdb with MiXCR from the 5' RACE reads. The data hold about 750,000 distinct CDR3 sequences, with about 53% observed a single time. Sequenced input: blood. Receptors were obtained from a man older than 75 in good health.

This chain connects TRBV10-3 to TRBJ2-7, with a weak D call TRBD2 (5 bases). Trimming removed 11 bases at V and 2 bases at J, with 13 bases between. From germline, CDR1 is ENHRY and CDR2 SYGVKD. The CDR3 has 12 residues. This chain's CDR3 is CARDRGTYEQYF. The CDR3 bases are TGTGCCCGCGATCGGGGAACCTACGAGCAGTACTTC.

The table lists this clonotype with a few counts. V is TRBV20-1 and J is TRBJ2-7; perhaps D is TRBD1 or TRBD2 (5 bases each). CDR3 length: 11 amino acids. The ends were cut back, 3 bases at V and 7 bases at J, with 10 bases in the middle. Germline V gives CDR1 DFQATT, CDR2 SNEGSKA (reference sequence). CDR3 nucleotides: TGCAGTGCTAGTTTAGGGGAGGAGCAGTACTTC. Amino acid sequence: CSASLGEEQYF.

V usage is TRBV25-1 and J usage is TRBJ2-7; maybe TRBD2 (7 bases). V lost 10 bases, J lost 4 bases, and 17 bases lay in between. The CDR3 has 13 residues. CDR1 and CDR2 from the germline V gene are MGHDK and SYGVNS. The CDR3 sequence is CATRGRASYEQYF. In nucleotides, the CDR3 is TGTGCCACAAGGGGGAGGGCCTCGTACGAGCAGTACTTC.

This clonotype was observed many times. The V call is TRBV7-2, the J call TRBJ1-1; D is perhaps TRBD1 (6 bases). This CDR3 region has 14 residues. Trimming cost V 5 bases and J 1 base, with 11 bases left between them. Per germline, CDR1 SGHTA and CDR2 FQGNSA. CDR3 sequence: CASSKDRGNTEAFF. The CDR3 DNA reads TGTGCCAGCAGCAAGGACAGAGGGAACACTGAAGCTTTCTTT.

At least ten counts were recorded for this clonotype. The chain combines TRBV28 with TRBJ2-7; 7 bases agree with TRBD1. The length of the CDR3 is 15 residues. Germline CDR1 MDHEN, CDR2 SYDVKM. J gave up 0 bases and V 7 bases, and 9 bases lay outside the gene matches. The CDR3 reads CASTAGTVISYEQYF. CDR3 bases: TGTGCCAGCACAGCCGGGACAGTGATCTCCTACGAGCAGTACTTC.

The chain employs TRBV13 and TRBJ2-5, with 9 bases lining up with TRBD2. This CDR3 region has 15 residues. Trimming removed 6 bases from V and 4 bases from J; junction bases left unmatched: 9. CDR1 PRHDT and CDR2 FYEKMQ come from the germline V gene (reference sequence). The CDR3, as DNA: TGTGCCAGCAGTCCCAGCGGGAGGCCAGGAGAGACCCAGTACTTC. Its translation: CASSPSGRPGETQYF.

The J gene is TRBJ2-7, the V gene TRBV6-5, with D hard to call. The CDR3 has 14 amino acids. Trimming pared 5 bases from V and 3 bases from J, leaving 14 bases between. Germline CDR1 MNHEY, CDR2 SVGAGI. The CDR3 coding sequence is TGTGCCAGCAGTACTCCTGGGCGTCTCTACGAGCAGTACTTC. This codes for CASSTPGRLYEQYF.

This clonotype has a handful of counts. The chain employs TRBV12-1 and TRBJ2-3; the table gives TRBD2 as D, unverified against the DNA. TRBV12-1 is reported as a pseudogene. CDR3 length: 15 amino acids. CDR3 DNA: TGTGCCAGCAGCTTTGGGCGGGAGTGGGAAGATACGCAGTATTTT. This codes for CASSFGREWEDTQYF.

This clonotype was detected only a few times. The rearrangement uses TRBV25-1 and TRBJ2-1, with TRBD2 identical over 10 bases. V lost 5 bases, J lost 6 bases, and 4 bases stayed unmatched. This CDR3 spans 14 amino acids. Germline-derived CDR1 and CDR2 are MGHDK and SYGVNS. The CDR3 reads CASSLAGEVNEQFF. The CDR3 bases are TGTGCCAGCAGTCTAGCGGGAGAGGTCAATGAGCAGTTCTTC. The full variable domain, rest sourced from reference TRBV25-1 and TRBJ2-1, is EADIYQTPRYLVIGTGKKITLECSQTMGHDKMYWYQQDPGMELHLIHYSYGVNSTEKGDLSSESTVSRIRTEHFPLTLESARPSHTSQYLCASSLAGEVNEQFFGPGTRLTVL.

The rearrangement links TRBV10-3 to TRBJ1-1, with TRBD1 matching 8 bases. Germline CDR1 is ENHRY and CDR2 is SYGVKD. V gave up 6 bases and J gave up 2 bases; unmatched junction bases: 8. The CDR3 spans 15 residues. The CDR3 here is CAIRKTGGKNTEAFF. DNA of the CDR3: TGTGCCATCAGGAAAACAGGGGGTAAAAACACTGAAGCTTTCTTT.

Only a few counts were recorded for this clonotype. The CDR3 region is CSRDPNTDTQYF. For the CDR3, the DNA is TGCAGTCGGGACCCCAACACAGATACGCAGTATTTT. The chain joins TRBV20-1 to TRBJ2-3; D possibly matches TRBD1 or TRBD2 (5 bases each). This CDR3 region has 12 residues. Looked up from germline, CDR1 is DFQATT and CDR2 is SNEGSKA (reference sequence). V lost 8 bases to trimming and J lost 2 bases, with 11 bases between them.

The CDR3 region has the DNA TGTGCCAGCAGTCTCCAATTTTTGGGACTAGCAACCCCACCGTACTTC. Translated: CASSLQFLGLATPPYF. This chain links TRBV28 with TRBJ2-7, with 9 bases that match TRBD2. After removal of 5 bases from V and 12 bases from J, the junction contained 20 bases not matched to a gene. The germline V gene encodes CDR1 MDHEN and CDR2 SYDVKM. The CDR3 is 16 amino acids.

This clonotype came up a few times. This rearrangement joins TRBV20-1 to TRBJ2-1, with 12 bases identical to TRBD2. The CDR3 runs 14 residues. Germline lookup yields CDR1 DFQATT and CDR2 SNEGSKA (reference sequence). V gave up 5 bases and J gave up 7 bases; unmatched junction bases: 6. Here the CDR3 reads CSAQTSGRVNEQFF. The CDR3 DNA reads TGCAGTGCTCAGACTAGCGGGAGAGTGAATGAGCAGTTCTTC.

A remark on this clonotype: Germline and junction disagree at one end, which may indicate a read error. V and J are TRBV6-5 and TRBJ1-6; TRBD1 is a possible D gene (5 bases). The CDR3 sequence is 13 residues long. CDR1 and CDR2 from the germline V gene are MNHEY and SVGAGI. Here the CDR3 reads CASKRGDDSPLHF. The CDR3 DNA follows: TGTGCCAGCAAGAGAGGGGACGATTCACCCCTTCACTTT.

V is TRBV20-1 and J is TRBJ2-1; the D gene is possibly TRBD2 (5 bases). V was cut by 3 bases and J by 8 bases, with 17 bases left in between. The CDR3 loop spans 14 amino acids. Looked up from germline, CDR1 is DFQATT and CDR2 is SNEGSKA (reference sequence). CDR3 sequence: CSASPNPGRDEQFF. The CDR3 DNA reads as TGCAGTGCTAGTCCCAATCCCGGGCGGGATGAGCAGTTCTTC.

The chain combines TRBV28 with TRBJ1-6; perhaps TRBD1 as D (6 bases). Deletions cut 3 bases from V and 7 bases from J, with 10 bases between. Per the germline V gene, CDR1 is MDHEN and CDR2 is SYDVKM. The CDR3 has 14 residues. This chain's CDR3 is CASSFDRWNSPLHF. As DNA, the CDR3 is TGTGCCAGCAGTTTTGACAGGTGGAATTCACCCCTCCACTTT.

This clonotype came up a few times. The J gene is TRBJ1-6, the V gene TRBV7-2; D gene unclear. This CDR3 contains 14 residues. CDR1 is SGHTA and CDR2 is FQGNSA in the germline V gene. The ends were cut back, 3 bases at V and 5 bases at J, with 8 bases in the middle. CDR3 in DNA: TGTGCCAGCAGCTTCGGGAGGAATAATTCACCCCTCCACTTT. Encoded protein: CASSFGRNNSPLHF. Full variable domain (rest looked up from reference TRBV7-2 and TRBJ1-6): GAGVSQSPSNKVTEKGKDVELRCDPISGHTALYWYRQSLGQGLEFLIYFQGNSAPDKSGLPSDRFSAERTGGSVSTLTIQRTQQEDSAVYLCASSFGRNNSPLHFGNGTRLTVT.

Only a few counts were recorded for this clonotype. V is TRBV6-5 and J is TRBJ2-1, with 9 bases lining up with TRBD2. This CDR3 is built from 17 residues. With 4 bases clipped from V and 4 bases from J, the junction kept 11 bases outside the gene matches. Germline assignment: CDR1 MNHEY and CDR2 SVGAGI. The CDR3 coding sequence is TGTGCCAGCAGTTCCGAGCCTCGACTAGCGGCGTACAATGAGCAGTTCTTC. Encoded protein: CASSSEPRLAAYNEQFF.

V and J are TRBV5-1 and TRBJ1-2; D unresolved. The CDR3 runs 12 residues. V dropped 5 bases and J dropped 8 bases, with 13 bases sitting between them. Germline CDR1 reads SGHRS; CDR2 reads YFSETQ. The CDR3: CASRVMGGGYTF. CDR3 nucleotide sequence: TGCGCCAGCAGAGTTATGGGAGGAGGCTACACCTTC.

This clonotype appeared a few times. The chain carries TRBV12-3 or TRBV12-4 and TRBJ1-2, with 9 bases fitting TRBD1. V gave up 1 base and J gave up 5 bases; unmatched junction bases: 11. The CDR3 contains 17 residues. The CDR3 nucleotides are TGTGCCAGCAGTTTAGGGGGACAGGGACGGTATTGGTATGGCTACACCTTC. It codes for CASSLGGQGRYWYGYTF.

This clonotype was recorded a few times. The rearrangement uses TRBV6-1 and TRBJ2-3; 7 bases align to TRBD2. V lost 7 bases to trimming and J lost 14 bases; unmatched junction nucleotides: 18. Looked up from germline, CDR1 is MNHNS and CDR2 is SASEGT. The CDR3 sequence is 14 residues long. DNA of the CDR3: TGTGCCAGCACTGAGGGAGGGCCGAACAGATACGCGTATTTT. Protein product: CASTEGGPNRYAYF.

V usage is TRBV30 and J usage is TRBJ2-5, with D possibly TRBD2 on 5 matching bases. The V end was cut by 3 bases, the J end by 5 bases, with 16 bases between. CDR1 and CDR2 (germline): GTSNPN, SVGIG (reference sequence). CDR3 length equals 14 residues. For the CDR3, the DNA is TGTGCCTGGAGATCCCCGGGATTCGGGGAGACCCAGTACTTC. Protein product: CAWRSPGFGETQYF.

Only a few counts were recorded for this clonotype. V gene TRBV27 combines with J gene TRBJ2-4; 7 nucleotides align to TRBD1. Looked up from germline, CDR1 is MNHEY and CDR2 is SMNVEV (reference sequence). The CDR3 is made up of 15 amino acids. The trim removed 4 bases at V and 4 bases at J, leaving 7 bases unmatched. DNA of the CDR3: TGTGCCAGCAGTTCTGGCTGGGACAGTAAAAACATTCAGTACTTC. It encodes CASSSGWDSKNIQYF.

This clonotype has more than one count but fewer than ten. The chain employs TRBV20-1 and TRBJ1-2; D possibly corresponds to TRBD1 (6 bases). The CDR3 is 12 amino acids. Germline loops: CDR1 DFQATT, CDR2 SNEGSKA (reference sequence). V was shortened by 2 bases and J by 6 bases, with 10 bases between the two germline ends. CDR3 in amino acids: CSARSQGHGYTF. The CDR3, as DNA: TGCAGTGCTAGATCCCAGGGGCATGGCTACACCTTC.

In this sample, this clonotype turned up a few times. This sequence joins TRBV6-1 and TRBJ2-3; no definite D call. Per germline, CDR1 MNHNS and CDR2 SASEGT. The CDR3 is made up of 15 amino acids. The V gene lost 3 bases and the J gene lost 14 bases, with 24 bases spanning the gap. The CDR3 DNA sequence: TGTGCCAGCAGTGACAGAGTCCTGGAGAACAGATACGCGTATTTT. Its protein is CASSDRVLENRYAYF.

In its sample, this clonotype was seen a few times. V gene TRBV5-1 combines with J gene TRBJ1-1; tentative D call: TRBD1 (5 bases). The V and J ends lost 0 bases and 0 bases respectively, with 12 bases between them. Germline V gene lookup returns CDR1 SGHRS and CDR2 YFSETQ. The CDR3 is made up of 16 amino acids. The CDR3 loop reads CASSLAGREVNTEAFF. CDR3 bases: TGCGCCAGCAGCTTGGCCGGCAGGGAAGTGAACACTGAAGCTTTCTTT.

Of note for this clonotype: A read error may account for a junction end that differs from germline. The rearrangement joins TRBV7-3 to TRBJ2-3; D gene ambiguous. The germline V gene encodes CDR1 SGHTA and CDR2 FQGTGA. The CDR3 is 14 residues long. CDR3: CASGLGQMGRYAYF. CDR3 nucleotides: TGTGCCAGCGGCTTAGGGCAGATGGGCCGATACGCGTATTTT.

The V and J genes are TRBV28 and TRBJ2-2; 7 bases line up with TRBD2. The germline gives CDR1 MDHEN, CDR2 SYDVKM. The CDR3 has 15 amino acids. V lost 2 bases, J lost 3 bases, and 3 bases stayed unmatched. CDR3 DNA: TGTGCCAGCAGTTTAGCACGGGAGGACACCGGGGAGCTGTTTTTT. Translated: CASSLAREDTGELFF.

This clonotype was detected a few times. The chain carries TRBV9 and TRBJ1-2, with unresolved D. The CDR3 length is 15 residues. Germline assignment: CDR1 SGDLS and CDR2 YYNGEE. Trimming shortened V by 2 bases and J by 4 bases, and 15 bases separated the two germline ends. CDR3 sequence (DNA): TGTGCCAGCAGCGTCCCCCTGGGAGGCGGCTATGGCTACACCTTC. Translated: CASSVPLGGGYGYTF.